This TCR beta chain was identified during a study of technical replicates of blood from several donors. Sequencing was performed with immunoSEQ multiplex PCR; in TCRdb, only in-frame clones are kept and a portion is missing. The sample lists 80,000 or so clones; around four fifths were seen once. This CDR3 region has 17 residues. Germline V gene lookup returns CDR1 SGHAT and CDR2 FQDESV (reference sequence). V lost 4 bases to trimming and J lost 0 bases, with 18 bases between them. The receptor's source is a human donor in good health. Some clones in this sample may be carry-over from other donors' samples. The sample was PBMCs. This chain links TRBV11-1 with TRBJ1-1; D unclear. This CDR3 is CASSSTPRVTVNTEAFF. CDR3 bases: TGTGCCAGCAGCTCCACCCCGAGGGTTACGGTGAACACTGAAGCTTTCTTT.